The 13 T cell receptor beta chains given below trace back to one sample, sequenced in a study of CD8+CD57+ T cells in acquired aplastic anemia. Only patients with CD8+CD57+ cell expansion on flow cytometry were chosen for sequencing. The TCR beta profiling, which covered VDJ combination and CDR3 sequence, was carried out using genomic DNA as the template. From the reads, TCRdb called clonotypes with MiXCR, one entry per CDR3 protein. The table includes around 430,000 distinct CDR3 sequences, about a third detected once. Sequences were obtained from sorted CD4+, CD8+, or CD8+CD57+ T cells (not recorded which) from PBMCs. The receptors were sampled from a human donor with aplastic anemia.

The rearrangement joins TRBV6-1 to TRBJ1-4; the D is unclear. This CDR3 is built from 14 residues. CDR1 and CDR2 from the germline V gene are MNHNS and SASEGT. Deletions cut 6 bases from V and 0 bases from J, with 8 bases between. CDR3 in amino acids: CASRESATNEKLFF. CDR3 sequence (DNA): TGTGCCAGCAGGGAGTCTGCAACTAATGAAAAACTGTTTTTT.

This clonotype was seen repeatedly, ten times or more. CDR3 residues: CSVGGGDNEQFF. In DNA form, the CDR3 reads TGCAGCGTTGGAGGGGGCGACAATGAGCAGTTCTTC. The chain couples TRBV29-1 to TRBJ2-1, with 7 bases lining up with TRBD1. The V gene's germline CDR1 is SQVTM and CDR2 ANQGSEA. V lost 4 bases and J lost 5; bases outside the gene matches: 2. The CDR3 extends over 12 amino acids.

The chain carries TRBV20-1 and TRBJ1-2; the match to TRBD1 covers 10 bases. The CDR3 is 15 residues long. CDR1 and CDR2 from the germline V gene are DFQATT and SNEGSKA (reference sequence). The junction had 11 bases not matched to a gene; V was cut back by 3 bases and J by 7 bases. CDR3 protein: CSASSPGTGVFGYTF. The DNA for the CDR3 is TGCAGTGCTAGTTCCCCTGGGACAGGGGTTTTTGGCTACACCTTC.

V gene TRBV19 combines with J gene TRBJ2-1; 14 bases map to TRBD2. The V segment lost 5 bases and the J segment 8 bases; nucleotides outside the gene matches: 26. The germline gives CDR1 LNHDA, CDR2 SQIVND (reference sequence). This CDR3 comprises 22 residues. CDR3 DNA: TGTGCCAGTAGTCCACGGGACAGGGGGTTCCCACGACTAGCGGGAGGGGGAGATGAGCAGTTCTTC. Translated: CASSPRDRGFPRLAGGGDEQFF.

The chain joins TRBV25-1 to TRBJ2-2, with 11 bases matching TRBD1. CDR1 MGHDK and CDR2 SYGVNS come from the germline V gene. The junction had 12 bases not matched to a gene; V was cut back by 6 bases and J by 6 bases. The CDR3 is made up of 17 amino acids. Here the CDR3 DNA reads TGTGCCAGCAGCTTGGTCCCGGACAGGGGGCTCGCCGGGGAGCTGTTTTTT. Translating gives CASSLVPDRGLAGELFF.

The chain recombines TRBV29-1 with TRBJ2-1, with 8 nucleotides matching TRBD1. The CDR3 spans 10 residues. Unmatched junction bases numbered 3, after V lost 3 bases and J lost 14 bases. Germline-derived CDR1 and CDR2 are SQVTM and ANQGSEA. The CDR3 nucleotides read TGCAGCGTTGACCCGGACAGGGAGTTCTTC. Encoded protein: CSVDPDREFF.

This clonotype was observed a few times. The chain links TRBV19 to TRBJ2-2, with 10 bases lining up with TRBD2. Germline trimming cut 7 bases from V and 1 base from J; bases unmatched to any gene: 6. CDR1 and CDR2 (germline): LNHDA, SQIVND (reference sequence). The CDR3 spans 16 residues. CDR3 sequence reads: CASTKLAGGNTGELFF. DNA for the CDR3: TGTGCCAGTACGAAGTTAGCGGGGGGGAACACCGGGGAGCTGTTTTTT.

On this clonotype: Given a much more abundant clone one base away, this may be a read error. The V and J genes are TRBV7-2 and TRBJ2-1; no reliable D call. The J call is in doubt because the DNA end fits TRBJ2-7 better. This CDR3 is 13 amino acids long. CDR1 SGHTA and CDR2 FQGNSA come from the germline V gene. The CDR3 DNA follows: TGTGCCAGCAGTGCCTCTTCCTACAATGAGCAGTACTTC. Protein sequence: CASSASSYNEQYF.

The sample holds many counts of this clonotype. The chain has TRBV2 and TRBJ2-3; TRBD2 agrees at 7 bases. Germline CDR1 is SNHLY and CDR2 is FYNNEI. The CDR3 loop spans 11 amino acids. V lost 7 bases to trimming and J lost 10 bases; unmatched junction nucleotides: 5. The CDR3 bases are TGTGCCAGCATGGGCGGGGGAGCGCAGTATTTT. Translation gives CASMGGGAQYF.

The chain has TRBV9 and TRBJ2-1; perhaps TRBD2 as D (6 bases). The CDR3 has 17 residues. Trimming removed 4 bases at V and 2 bases at J, with 19 bases between. The germline V gene encodes CDR1 SGDLS and CDR2 YYNGEE. The CDR3, as DNA: TGTGCCAGCAGCCTTGGCGGGGAATCCCCGCCCTACAATGAGCAGTTCTTC. It specifies CASSLGGESPPYNEQFF.

V and J are TRBV7-2 and TRBJ1-4; 8 nucleotides line up with TRBD1. CDR1 is SGHTA and CDR2 is FQGNSA in the germline V gene. V trimming: 4 bases; J trimming: 7 bases; junction bases outside the gene matches: 5. This CDR3 comprises 14 residues. This chain's CDR3 is CASSSGGFIEKLFF. CDR3 in DNA: TGTGCCAGCAGCTCAGGGGGCTTTATTGAAAAACTGTTTTTT.

On this clonotype itself: Since a much larger clone is just one base distant, this may be a read error. This chain connects TRBV12-3 or TRBV12-4 to TRBJ1-5; D not resolved. Trimming removed 8 bases at V and 4 bases at J, with 6 bases between. This CDR3 is built from 11 residues. This CDR3 reads CASGLNQPQHF. CDR3 sequence (DNA): TGTGCCAGCGGCCTTAATCAGCCCCAGCATTTT.

This clonotype was counted ten times or more. V and J are TRBV19 and TRBJ1-1; 9 bases are shared with TRBD1. Germline CDR1 LNHDA, CDR2 SQIVND (reference sequence). Unmatched junction bases numbered 7, after V lost 7 bases and J lost 7 bases. This CDR3 is 13 amino acids long. CDR3 sequence reads: CASKNPGQGEAFF. The DNA for the CDR3 is TGTGCCAGTAAAAATCCGGGACAGGGTGAAGCTTTCTTT.